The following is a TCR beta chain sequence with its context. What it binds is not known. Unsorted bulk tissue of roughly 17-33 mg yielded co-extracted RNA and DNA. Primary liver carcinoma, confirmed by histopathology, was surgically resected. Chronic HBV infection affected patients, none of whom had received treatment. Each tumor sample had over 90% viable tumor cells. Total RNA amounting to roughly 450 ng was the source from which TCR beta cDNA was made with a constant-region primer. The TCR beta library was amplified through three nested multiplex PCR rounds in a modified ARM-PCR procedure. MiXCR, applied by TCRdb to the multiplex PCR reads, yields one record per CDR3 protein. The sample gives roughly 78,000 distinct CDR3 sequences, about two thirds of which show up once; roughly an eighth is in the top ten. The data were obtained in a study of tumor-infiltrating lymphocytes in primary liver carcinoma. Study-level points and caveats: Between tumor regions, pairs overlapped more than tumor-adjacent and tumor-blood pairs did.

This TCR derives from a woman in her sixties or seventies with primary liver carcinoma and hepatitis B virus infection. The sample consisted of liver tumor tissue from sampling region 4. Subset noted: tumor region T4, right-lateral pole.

The CDR3 is CASCRTSGRWDEQLF. For the CDR3, the DNA is TGTGCAAGTTGTCGGACTAGCGGGAGGTGGGATGAGCAGCTCTTC. The chain carries TRBV12-2 and TRBJ2-1; the DNA was not compared with TRBD2, the D call given in the table. TRBV12-2 is a recognized pseudogene. The CDR3 extends over 15 amino acids.